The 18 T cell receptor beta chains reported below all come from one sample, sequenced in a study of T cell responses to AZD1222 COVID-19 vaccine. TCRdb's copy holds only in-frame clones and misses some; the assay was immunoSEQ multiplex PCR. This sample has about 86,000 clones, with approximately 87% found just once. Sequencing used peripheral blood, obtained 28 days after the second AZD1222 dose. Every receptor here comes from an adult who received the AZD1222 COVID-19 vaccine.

CDR3 protein: CASSLGAPTNNSPLHF. The CDR3 region has the DNA TGCGCCAGCAGCTTGGGGGCCCCAACTAATAATTCACCCCTCCACTTT. The V and J genes are TRBV5-1 and TRBJ1-6; no clear D gene. The CDR3 has 16 amino acids. V was shortened by 0 bases and J by 5 bases, with 12 bases between the two germline ends. Germline assignment: CDR1 SGHRS and CDR2 YFSETQ.

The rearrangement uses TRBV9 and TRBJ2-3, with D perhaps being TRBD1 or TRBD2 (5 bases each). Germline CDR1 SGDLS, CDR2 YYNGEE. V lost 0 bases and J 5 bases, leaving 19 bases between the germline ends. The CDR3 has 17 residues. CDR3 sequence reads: CASSVGAAGAGRDTQYF. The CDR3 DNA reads TGTGCCAGCAGCGTAGGAGCCGCCGGGGCGGGTCGAGATACGCAGTATTTT.

CDR3 in amino acids: CATRGTVPRGYTF. For the CDR3, the DNA is TGTGCCACCCGAGGGACAGTCCCTAGGGGCTACACCTTC. The V gene is TRBV6-5, the J gene TRBJ1-2; 7 nucleotides align to TRBD1. Trimming at V came to 10 bases and at J to 8 bases, leaving 13 bases not matched to a gene. Germline CDR1 and CDR2: MNHEY and SVGAGI. The CDR3 extends over 13 amino acids.

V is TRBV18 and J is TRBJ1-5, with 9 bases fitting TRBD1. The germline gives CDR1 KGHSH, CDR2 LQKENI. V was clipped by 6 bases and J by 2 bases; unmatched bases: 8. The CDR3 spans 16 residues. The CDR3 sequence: CASSPGTGWGNQPQHF. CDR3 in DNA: TGTGCCAGCTCGCCGGGGACAGGGTGGGGCAATCAGCCCCAGCATTTT. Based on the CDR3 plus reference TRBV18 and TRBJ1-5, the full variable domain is NAGVMQNPRHLVRRRGQEARLRCSPMKGHSHVYWYRQLPEEGLKFMVYLQKENIIDESGMPKERFSAEFPKEGPSILRIQQVVRGDSAAYFCASSPGTGWGNQPQHFGDGTRLSIL.

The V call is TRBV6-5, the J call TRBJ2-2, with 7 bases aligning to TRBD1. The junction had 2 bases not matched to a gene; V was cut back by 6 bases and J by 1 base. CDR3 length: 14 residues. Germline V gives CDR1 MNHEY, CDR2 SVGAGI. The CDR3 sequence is CASRTGLNTGELFF. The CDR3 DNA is TGTGCCAGCAGGACAGGGTTGAACACCGGGGAGCTGTTTTTT.

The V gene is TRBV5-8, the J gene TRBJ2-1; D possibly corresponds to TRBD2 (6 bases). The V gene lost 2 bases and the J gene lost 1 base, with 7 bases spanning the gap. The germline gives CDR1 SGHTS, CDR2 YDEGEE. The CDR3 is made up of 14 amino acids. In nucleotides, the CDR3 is TGTGCCAGCAGCTTTGCGGGGTCCTACAATGAGCAGTTCTTC. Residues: CASSFAGSYNEQFF.

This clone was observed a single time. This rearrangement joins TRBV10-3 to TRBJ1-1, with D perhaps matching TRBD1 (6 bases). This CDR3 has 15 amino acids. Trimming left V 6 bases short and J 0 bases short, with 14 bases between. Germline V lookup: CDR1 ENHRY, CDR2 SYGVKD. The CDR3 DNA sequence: TGTGCCATCAGCGGACAGAAAGCCATGAACACTGAAGCTTTCTTT. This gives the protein CAISGQKAMNTEAFF.

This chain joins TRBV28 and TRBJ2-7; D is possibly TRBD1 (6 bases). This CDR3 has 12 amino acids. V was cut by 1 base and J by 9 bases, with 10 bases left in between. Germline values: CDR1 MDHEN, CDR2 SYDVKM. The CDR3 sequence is CASSLYQGRQYF. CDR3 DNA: TGTGCCAGCAGTTTATATCAGGGGAGGCAGTACTTC. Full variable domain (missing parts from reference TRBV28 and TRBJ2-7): DVKVTQSSRYLVKRTGEKVFLECVQDMDHENMFWYRQDPGLGLRLIYFSYDVKMKEKGDIPEGYSVSREKKERFSLILESASTNQTSMYLCASSLYQGRQYFGPGTRLTVT.

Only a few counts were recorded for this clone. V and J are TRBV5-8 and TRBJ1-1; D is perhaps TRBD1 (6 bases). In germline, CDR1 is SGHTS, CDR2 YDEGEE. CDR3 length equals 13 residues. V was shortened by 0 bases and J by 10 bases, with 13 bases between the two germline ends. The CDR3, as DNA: TGTGCCAGCAGCTTGGCTAGGGGGGACGTAGCTTTCTTT. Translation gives CASSLARGDVAFF. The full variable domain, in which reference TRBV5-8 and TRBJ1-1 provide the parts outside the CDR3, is EAGVTQSPTHLIKTRGQQATLRCSPISGHTSVYWYQQALGLGLQFLLWYDEGEERNRGNFPPRFSGRQFPNYSSELNVNALELEDSALYLCASSLARGDVAFFGQGTRLTVV.

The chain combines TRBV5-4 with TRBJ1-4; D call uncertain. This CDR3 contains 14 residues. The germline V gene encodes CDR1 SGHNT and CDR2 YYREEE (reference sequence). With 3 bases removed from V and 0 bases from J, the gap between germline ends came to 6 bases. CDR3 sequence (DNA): TGTGCCAGCAGCTCGGCCGCAACTAATGAAAAACTGTTTTTT. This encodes CASSSAATNEKLFF.

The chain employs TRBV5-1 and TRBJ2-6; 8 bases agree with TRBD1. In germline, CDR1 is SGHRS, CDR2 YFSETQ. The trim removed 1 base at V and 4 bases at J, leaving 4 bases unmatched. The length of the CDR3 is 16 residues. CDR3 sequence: CASSLTTGDGANVLTF. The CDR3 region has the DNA TGCGCCAGCAGCTTGACGACAGGGGACGGGGCCAACGTCCTGACTTTC.

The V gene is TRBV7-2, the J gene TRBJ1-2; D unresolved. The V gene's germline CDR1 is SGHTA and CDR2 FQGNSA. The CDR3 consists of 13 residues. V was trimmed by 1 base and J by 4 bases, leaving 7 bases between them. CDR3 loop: CASSLEVSYGYTF. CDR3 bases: TGTGCCAGCAGCTTAGAAGTGTCCTATGGCTACACCTTC.

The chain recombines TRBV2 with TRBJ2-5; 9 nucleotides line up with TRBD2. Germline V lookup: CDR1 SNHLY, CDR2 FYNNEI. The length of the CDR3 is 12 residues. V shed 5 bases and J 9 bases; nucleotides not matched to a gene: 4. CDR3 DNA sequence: TGTGCCAGCAGTCGACTAGCGGAGGCCCAGTACTTC. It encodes CASSRLAEAQYF.

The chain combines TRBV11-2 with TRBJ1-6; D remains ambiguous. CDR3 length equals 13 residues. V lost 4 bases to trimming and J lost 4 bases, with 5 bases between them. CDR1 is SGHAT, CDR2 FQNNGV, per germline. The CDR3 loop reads CASSSVYNSPLHF. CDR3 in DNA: TGTGCCAGCAGCTCCGTATATAATTCACCCCTCCACTTT.

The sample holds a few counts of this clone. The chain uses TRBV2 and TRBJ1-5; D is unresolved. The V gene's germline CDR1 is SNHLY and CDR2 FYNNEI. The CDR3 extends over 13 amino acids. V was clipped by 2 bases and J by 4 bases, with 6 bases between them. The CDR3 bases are TGTGCCAGCAGTGAAACAGTAAATCAGCCCCAGCATTTT. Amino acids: CASSETVNQPQHF.

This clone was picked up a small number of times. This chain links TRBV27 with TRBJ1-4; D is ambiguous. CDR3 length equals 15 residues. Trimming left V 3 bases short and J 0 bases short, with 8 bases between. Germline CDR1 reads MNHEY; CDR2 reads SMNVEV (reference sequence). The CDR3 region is CASSLGIATNEKLFF. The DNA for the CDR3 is TGTGCCAGCAGTTTGGGGATAGCAACTAATGAAAAACTGTTTTTT.

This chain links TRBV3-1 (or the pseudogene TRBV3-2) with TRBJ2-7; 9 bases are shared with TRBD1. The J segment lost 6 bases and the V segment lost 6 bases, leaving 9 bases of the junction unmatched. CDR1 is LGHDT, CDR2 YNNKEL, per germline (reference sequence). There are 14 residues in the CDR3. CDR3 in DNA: TGTGCCAGCAGACCCCGTGACAGGGGGGGCGAGCAGTACTTC. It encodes CASRPRDRGGEQYF.

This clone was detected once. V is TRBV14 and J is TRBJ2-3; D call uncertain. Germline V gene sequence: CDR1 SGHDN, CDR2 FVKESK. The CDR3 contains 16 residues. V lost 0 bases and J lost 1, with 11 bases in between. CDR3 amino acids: CASSQDWARRTDTQYF. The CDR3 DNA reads TGTGCCAGCAGCCAAGATTGGGCTCGTCGCACAGATACGCAGTATTTT.